The T cell receptor beta chain described here comes from a study of T cell repertoires in cytomegalovirus infection (dated by TCRdb to about 2019). Regarding the study in general: Donor HLA type was relevant to the analysis, as public TCR beta signatures indicated carriage of CMV infection together with the matching HLA type. What the study reported, not specific to this receptor: The ex vivo response was dominated by HLA-C-restricted CMV-specific TCR beta clonotypes, which also provided the single most frequent clonotype in two of eight donors. In both this cohort and an independent roughly 350-donor cohort, the cumulative frequency of public TCR beta family members distinguished carriers of CMV infection plus the relevant HLA type.

V is clipped by 0 bases and J by 6 bases, and the sequence between their germline boundaries is 9 bases long. The germline V gene encodes CDR1 SGHVS and CDR2 FNYEAQ. There are 13 amino acids in the CDR3, from cysteine to phenylalanine inclusive. Just the 39-base CDR3 DNA is kept, in frame starting at base 1. This clonotype was detected many times. Its antigen remains unidentified. No clone much larger than this one lies a single base away; base qualities are absent. TCRdb shows the sequencer as Illumina HiSeq 1500. TCRdb's own reprocessing of the public reads used fastp at Q25 and MiXCR and kept productive beta chains. Every distinct CDR3 protein forms one entry, paired with its most common genes and DNA. This sample is represented by about 310,000 distinct CDR3 sequences; about a sixth of them were singletons. Together, the top ten hold more than 10% of the sample.

The receptor comes from a human donor in good health (CMV status not recorded). Some clones in this sample may be carry-over from other donors' samples. Sequences were obtained from PBMCs. This chain is built from TRBV7-6 and TRBJ2-7, with a weak D call of TRBD2 (5 bases match). The CDR3 in this case is CASSLAKGSEQYF. The nucleotides are TGTGCCAGCAGCTTAGCCAAAGGGAGCGAGCAGTACTTC.